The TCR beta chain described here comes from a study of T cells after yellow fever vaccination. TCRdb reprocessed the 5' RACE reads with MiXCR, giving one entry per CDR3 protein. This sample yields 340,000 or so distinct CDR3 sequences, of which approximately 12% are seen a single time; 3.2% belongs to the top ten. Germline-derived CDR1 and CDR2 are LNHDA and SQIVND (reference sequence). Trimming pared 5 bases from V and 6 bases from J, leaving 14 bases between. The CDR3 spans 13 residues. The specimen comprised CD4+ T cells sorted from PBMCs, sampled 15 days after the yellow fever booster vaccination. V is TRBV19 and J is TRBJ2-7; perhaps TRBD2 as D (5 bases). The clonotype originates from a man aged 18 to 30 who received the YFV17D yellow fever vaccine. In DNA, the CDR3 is TGTGCCAGTAGTGCAACTCGAGAGGGCGAGCAGTACGTC. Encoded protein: CASSATREGEQYV.